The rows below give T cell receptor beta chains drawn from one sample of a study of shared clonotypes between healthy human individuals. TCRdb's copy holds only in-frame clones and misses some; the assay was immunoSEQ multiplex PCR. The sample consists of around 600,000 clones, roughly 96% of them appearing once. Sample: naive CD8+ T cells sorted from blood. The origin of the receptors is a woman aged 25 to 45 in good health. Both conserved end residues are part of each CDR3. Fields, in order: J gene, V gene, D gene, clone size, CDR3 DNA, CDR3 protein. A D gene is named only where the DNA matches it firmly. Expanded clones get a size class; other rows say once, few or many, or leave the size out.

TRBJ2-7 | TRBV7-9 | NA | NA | TGTGCCAGCAGCTTAGACCCCCAGGGGTCCCCCTACGAGCAGTACTTC | CASSLDPQGSPYEQYF
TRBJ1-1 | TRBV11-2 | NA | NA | TGTGCCAGCAGCCCTGGCACCAGGGGAGGGGACACTGAAGCTTTCTTT | CASSPGTRGGDTEAFF
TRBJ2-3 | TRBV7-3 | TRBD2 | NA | TGTGCCAGCAGCACTAGCGGCACAGATACGCAGTATTTT | CASSTSGTDTQYF
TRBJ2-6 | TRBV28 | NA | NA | TGTGCCAGCCGAGTCCGGGGTCCTAGCACCTCTGGGGCCAACGTCCTGACTTTC | CASRVRGPSTSGANVLTF
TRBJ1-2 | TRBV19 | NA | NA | TGTGCCAGTAGTATCTCTGGGAGCGAAGGCTACACCTTC | CASSISGSEGYTF
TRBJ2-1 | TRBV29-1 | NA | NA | TGCAGCGTTGAAGATACGGAGTACAATGAGCAGTTCTTC | CSVEDTEYNEQFF
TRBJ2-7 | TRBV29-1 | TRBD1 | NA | TGCAGCGTTGCCCTCGTACCGGGACAGGGTATAGGGTTTTCCTACGAGCAGTACTTC | CSVALVPGQGIGFSYEQYF
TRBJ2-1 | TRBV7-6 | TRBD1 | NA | TGTGCCAGCAGCGCTGACAGGGGGCGAAACAATGAGCAGTTCTTC | CASSADRGRNNEQFF
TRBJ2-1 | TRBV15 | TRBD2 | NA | TGTGCCACCAGCGAGGGACTAGCGGCCTACAATGAGCAGTTCTTC | CATSEGLAAYNEQFF
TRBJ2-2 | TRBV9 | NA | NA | TGTGCCAGCAGCGTAGGGGAACCCGGGGAGCTGTTTTTT | CASSVGEPGELFF
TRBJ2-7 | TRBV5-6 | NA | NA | TGTGCCAGCAGCTTGTCGGTCGCTTACTACGAGCAGTACTTC | CASSLSVAYYEQYF
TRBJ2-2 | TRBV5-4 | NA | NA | TGTGCCAGCCAGGGCTATTCGAACACCGGGGAGCTGTTTTTT | CASQGYSNTGELFF
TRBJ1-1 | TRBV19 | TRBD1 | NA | TGTGCCAGTAGTATTGGACAGGGGAACACTGAAGCTTTCTTT | CASSIGQGNTEAFF
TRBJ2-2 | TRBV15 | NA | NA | TGTGCCACCAGCGAACGCAAGGACGGGGAGCTGTTTTTT | CATSERKDGELFF
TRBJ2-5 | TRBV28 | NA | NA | TGTGCCAGCAGTTTAACAGCTCAAGAGACCCAGTACTTC | CASSLTAQETQYF
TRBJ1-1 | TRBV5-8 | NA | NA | TGTGCCAGCAGCTGGATGGCCGAGGGTGAAGCTTTCTTT | CASSWMAEGEAFF
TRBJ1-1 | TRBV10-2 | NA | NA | TGCGCCAGCAGTGAGTCGGGAGACACTGAAGCTTTCTTT | CASSESGDTEAFF
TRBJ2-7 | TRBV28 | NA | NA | TGTGCCAGCAGTTTTGGGCTTCCCTCCTACGAGCAGTACTTC | CASSFGLPSYEQYF
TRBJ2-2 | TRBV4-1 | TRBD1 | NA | TGCGCCAGCAGCCAAGAACCCACAGGGGTGGCACTTACCGGGGAGCTGTTTTTT | CASSQEPTGVALTGELFF
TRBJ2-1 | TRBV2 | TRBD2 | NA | TGTGCCAGCAGCTACAGTCAGACTAGCGGGAGGCGTACTGAGCAGTTCTTC | CASSYSQTSGRRTEQFF
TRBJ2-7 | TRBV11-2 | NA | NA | TGTGCCAGCAGCTTAGTAGGGGCTGCGTACGAGCAGTACTTC | CASSLVGAAYEQYF
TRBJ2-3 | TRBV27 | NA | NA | TGTGCCACCACAGTGACGGGTGGATTCACAGATACGCAGTATTTT | CATTVTGGFTDTQYF
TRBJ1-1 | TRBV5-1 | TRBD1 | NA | TGCGCCAGCAGCTTGTTTATTCCGCTTTATACCGGGACAGGGGGAAGTGAAGCTTTCTTT | CASSLFIPLYTGTGGSEAFF
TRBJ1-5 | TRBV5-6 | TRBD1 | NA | TGTGCCAGCAGCCTAACGCAGGGGGGTAGCAATCAGCCCCAGCATTTT | CASSLTQGGSNQPQHF
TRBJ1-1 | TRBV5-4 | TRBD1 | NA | TGTGCCAGCAGCCTGGGGACAGGGTTCGACACTGAAGCTTTCTTT | CASSLGTGFDTEAFF
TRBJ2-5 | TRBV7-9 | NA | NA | TGTGCCAGCAGCCTACGGGACTCGAGCCAAGAGACCCAGTACTTC | CASSLRDSSQETQYF
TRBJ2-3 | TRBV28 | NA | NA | TGTGCCAGCAGTTTTTCTCTCGGAGATACGCAGTATTTT | CASSFSLGDTQYF
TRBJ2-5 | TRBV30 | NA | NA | TGTGCCTGGAGTGTAGGGGGTCAAGAGACCCAGTACTTC | CAWSVGGQETQYF
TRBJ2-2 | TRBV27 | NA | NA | TGTGCCAGCAGTTTACATACCACATCTTCGGGGTCCGGGGAGCTGTTTTTT | CASSLHTTSSGSGELFF
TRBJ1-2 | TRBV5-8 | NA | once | TGTGCCAGCAGCTTGGTGGTCCCGGGGATCTATGGCTACACCTTC | CASSLVVPGIYGYTF
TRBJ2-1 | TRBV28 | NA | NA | TGTGCCAGTCGCGGCCACTCCTACAATGAGCAGTTCTTC | CASRGHSYNEQFF
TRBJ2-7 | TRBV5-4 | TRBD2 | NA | TGTGCCAGCAGACCGGGACTAACCTACGAGCAGTACTTC | CASRPGLTYEQYF
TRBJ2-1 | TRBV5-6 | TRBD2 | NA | TGTGCCAGCAGCCCCGGACTAGCGGCATACAATGAGCAGTTCTTC | CASSPGLAAYNEQFF
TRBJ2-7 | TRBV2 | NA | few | TGTGCCAGCAGTGACAGCTACGAGCAGTACTTC | CASSDSYEQYF
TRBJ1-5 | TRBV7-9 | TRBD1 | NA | TGTGCCAGCAGCAAGACAGGGAGTAATCAGCCCCAGCATTTT | CASSKTGSNQPQHF
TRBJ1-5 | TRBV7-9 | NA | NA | TGTGCCAGCAGCTTAGCTGGGGAACCCCAGCATTTT | CASSLAGEPQHF
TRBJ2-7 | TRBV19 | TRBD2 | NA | TGTGCCAGTAGTATAGCTTCGGCTAGCGGGAGCAACGAGCAGTACTTC | CASSIASASGSNEQYF
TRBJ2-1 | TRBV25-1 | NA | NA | TGTGCCAGCAGTGTGGGCTACAGCTCCTACAATGAGCAGTTCTTC | CASSVGYSSYNEQFF
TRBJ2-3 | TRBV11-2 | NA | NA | TGTGCCAGCAGCTTATGGCGGGGTTATAGCACAGATACGCAGTATTTT | CASSLWRGYSTDTQYF
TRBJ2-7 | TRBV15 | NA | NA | TGTGCCACCAGCAGAGATCGGGGAGACTCTTGGGAGACCTACGAGCAGTACTTC | CATSRDRGDSWETYEQYF
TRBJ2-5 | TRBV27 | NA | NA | TGTGCCAGCAGTTTAGACTTAGAGGAGACCCAGTACTTC | CASSLDLEETQYF